The entry that follows covers one T cell receptor beta chain sequence. In TCRdb, the 5' RACE reads were re-called with MiXCR into one record per CDR3 protein. The data hold about 690,000 distinct CDR3 sequences, with 21% observed a single time. The data belong to a study of identical twins. These data were also reused for a study on T cells expressing NK-cell markers.

The sequenced material came from PBMCs. The source is a woman aged 18-29 years in good health.

The CDR3 DNA follows: TGTGCCAGCAGTTCCGGGTCTCCCAGCCCCTACGAGCAGTACTTC. Protein: CASSSGSPSPYEQYF. The genes are TRBV16 and TRBJ2-7; D is uncertain. Trimming left V 6 bases short and J 2 bases short, with 17 bases between. The CDR3 is 15 amino acids. Germline loops: CDR1 KGHSY, CDR2 FQNENV.